This TCR beta chain was sequenced during a study of CD8 T cells in ankylosing spondylitis. Study observations and caveats: For ankylosing spondylitis blood, a TCR beta motif of 7 or 8 highly homologous variants appeared characteristic.

TCRdb independently ran MiXCR on the 5' RACE reads; one entry per CDR3 protein. The table has fewer than 550,000 distinct CDR3 sequences, over 4% seen once. This clonotype showed up many times. The antigen is not known. Material: blood, either unsorted or a sorted T cell fraction (not recorded which). The clonotype comes from a male donor with ankylosing spondylitis.

The CDR3 spells CASSPDLVNTEAFF. CDR3 sequence (DNA): TGTGCCAGCAGTCCGGATCTGGTGAACACTGAAGCTTTCTTT. V is TRBV7-6 and J is TRBJ1-1; no clear D. The CDR3 consists of 14 residues. The germline V and J ends were trimmed by 6 bases and 0 bases, with 11 bases remaining between them. Germline values: CDR1 SGHVS, CDR2 FNYEAQ.